The following is a T cell receptor beta chain sequence with its context. The data were taken from a study of OX40 agonist ivuxolimab in advanced cancers. Assay used: immunoSEQ multiplex PCR; TCRdb lists only in-frame clones, some missing. The repertoire holds about 47,000 clones, with around 80% as singletons. This material consisted of CD4+ or CD8+ T cells sorted from blood, taken in a trial of the OX40 agonist ivuxolimab. The sequence was obtained from an adult with an advanced solid tumor such as melanoma, head and neck, liver or kidney cancer.

Written as DNA, the CDR3 is TGCGCCAGCGAGGCAGGGGGCGAGGGGAACACTGAAGCTTTCTTT. Protein: CASEAGGEGNTEAFF. The V call is TRBV5-1, the J call TRBJ1-1; TRBD1 matches at 8 bases. The CDR3 spans 15 residues. Germline V gives CDR1 SGHRS, CDR2 YFSETQ. J gave up 1 base and V 7 bases, and 9 bases lay outside the gene matches.